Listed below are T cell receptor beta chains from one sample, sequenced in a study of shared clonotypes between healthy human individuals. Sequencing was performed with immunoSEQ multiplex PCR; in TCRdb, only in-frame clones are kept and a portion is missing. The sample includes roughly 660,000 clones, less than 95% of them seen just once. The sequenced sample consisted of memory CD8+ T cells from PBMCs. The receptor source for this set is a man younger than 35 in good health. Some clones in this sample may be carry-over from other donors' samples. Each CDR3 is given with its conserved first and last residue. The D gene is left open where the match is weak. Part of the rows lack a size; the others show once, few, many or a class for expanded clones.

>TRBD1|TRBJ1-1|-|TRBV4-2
CASSFDRGWDEAFF
TGTGCCAGCAGCTTTGACAGGGGGTGGGATGAAGCTTTCTTT
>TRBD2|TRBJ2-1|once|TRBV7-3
CASSLIPSGNEQFF
TGTGCCAGCAGCTTAATCCCTAGCGGCAATGAGCAGTTCTTC
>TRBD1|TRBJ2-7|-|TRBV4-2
CASSQGTGYEQYF
TGTGCCAGCAGCCAAGGGACAGGCTACGAGCAGTACTTC
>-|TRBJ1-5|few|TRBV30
CAWSVGEGQPQHF
TGTGCCTGGAGTGTGGGGGAAGGGCAGCCCCAGCATTTT
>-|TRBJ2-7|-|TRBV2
CASSEVVGWATGTYEQYF
TGTGCCAGCAGTGAAGTCGTAGGTTGGGCAACCGGGACCTACGAGCAGTACTTC
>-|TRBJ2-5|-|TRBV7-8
CASSSRASDSEETQYF
TGTGCCAGCAGCTCCCGGGCTTCGGACTCCGAAGAGACCCAGTACTTC
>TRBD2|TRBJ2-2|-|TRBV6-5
CASMTSGRAAELFF
TGTGCCTCCATGACTAGCGGGAGGGCCGCGGAGCTGTTTTTT
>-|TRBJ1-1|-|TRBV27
CASSLSQDGPEAFF
TGTGCCAGCAGTTTGTCCCAGGACGGACCTGAAGCTTTCTTT
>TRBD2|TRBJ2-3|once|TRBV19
CASSPTGGPGDTQYF
TGTGCCAGTAGCCCGACGGGAGGGCCTGGAGATACGCAGTATTTT
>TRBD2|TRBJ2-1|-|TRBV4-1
CASSEIEGGGGSYNEQFF
TGCGCCAGCAGCGAGATAGAAGGCGGGGGTGGCTCCTACAATGAGCAGTTCTTC
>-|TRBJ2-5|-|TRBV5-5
CASSLVPQETQYF
TGTGCCAGCAGCTTGGTTCCCCAAGAGACCCAGTACTTC
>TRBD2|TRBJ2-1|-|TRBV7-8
CASSSPSSGSWSSGNEQFF
TGTGCCAGCAGCTCCCCCTCTAGCGGGAGTTGGTCGTCCGGGAATGAGCAGTTCTTC
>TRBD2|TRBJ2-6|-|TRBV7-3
CASSLTHRLAESSGANVLTF
TGTGCCAGCAGCTTAACCCATAGACTAGCGGAGAGCTCTGGGGCCAACGTCCTGACTTTC
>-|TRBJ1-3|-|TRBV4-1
CASSQGPGAGNTIYF
TGCGCCAGCAGCCAAGGACCCGGGGCGGGAAACACCATATATTTT
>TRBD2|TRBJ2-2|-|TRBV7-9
CATYRGGDTGELFF
TGTGCCACCTACCGGGGAGGGGACACCGGGGAGCTGTTTTTT
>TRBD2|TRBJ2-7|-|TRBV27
CASRHSPGTSRYEQYF
TGTGCCAGCAGACACAGCCCCGGGACTAGCCGCTACGAGCAGTACTTC
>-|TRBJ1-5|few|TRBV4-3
CASSQDSGRAIPQPQHF
TGCGCCAGCAGCCAAGACTCCGGTCGGGCAATCCCTCAGCCCCAGCATTTT
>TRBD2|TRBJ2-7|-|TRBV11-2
CASRRTRSYEQYF
TGTGCCAGCAGAAGGACTAGGTCCTACGAGCAGTACTTC
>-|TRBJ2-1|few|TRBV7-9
CASSLPLRDEQFF
TGTGCCAGCAGCTTACCCTTGAGGGATGAGCAGTTCTTC
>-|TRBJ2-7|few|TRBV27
CASSVYYEQYF
TGTGCCAGCAGTGTGTACTACGAGCAGTACTTC
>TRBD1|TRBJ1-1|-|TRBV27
CASNRDREHTEAFF
TGTGCCAGCAACAGGGACAGAGAACACACTGAAGCTTTCTTT
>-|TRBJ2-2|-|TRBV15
CATSKRFAGELFF
TGTGCCACCAGCAAAAGGTTCGCCGGGGAGCTGTTTTTT
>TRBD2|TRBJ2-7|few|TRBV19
CASSPGGLYEQYF
TGTGCCAGTAGCCCGGGAGGACTGTACGAGCAGTACTTC
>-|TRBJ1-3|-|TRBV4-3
CASSQDQGPWGNTIYF
TGCGCCAGCAGCCAAGATCAAGGTCCGTGGGGAAACACCATATATTTT
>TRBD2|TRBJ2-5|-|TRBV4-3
CASSQDLGEGRQETQYF
TGCGCCAGCAGCCAGGACCTTGGGGAGGGGCGACAAGAGACCCAGTACTTC
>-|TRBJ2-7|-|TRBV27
CASSVGPTSSYEQYF
TGTGCCAGCAGCGTTGGGCCTACGAGCTCCTACGAGCAGTACTTC
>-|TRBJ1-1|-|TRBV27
CASSPRQGSDEAFF
TGTGCCAGCAGCCCGAGGCAGGGTAGTGATGAAGCTTTCTTT
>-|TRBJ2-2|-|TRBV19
CASSPMEGWAGELFF
TGTGCCAGTAGTCCCATGGAGGGGTGGGCCGGGGAGCTGTTTTTT
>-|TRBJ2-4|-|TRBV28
CASSLWSRTNLRNIQYF
TGTGCCAGCAGTTTATGGAGTCGGACAAATCTGCGGAACATTCAGTACTTC
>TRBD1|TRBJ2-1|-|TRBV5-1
CASLNTGANEQFF
TGCGCCAGCCTGAATACAGGGGCCAATGAGCAGTTCTTC
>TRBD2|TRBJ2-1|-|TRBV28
CASSLVASGRKNEQFF
TGTGCCAGCAGTTTAGTTGCTAGCGGGAGGAAGAATGAGCAGTTCTTC
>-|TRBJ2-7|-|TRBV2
CASSEARHISYEQYF
TGTGCCAGCAGTGAAGCCAGGCACATTTCCTACGAGCAGTACTTC
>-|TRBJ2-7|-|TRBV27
CASSFGGYSYEQYF
TGTGCCAGCAGTTTTGGGGGTTACTCCTACGAGCAGTACTTC
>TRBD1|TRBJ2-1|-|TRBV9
CASSVGTGGNEQFF
TGTGCCAGCAGCGTAGGGACAGGGGGCAATGAGCAGTTCTTC
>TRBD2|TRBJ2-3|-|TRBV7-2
CASSREGRETDTQYF
TGTGCCAGCAGCCGGGAGGGGCGGGAGACAGATACGCAGTATTTT
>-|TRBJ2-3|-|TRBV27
CASSDIWGRTDTQYF
TGTGCCAGCAGTGATATTTGGGGTCGCACAGATACGCAGTATTTT
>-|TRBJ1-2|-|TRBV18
CASSPTDSNFYGYTF
TGTGCCAGCTCACCGACGGACAGCAACTTCTATGGCTACACCTTC
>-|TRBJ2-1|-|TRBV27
CASSILADYNEQFF
TGTGCCAGCAGTATATTAGCGGACTACAATGAGCAGTTCTTC
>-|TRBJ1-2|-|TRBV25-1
CASSEVWSYGYTF
TGTGCCAGCAGTGAAGTGTGGAGCTATGGCTACACCTTC
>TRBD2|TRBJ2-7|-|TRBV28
CASSFGTSGTYEQYF
TGTGCCAGCAGCTTTGGGACTAGCGGAACCTACGAGCAGTACTTC
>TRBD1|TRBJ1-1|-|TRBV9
CASSAGGLNTEAFF
TGTGCCAGCAGCGCAGGGGGCTTGAACACTGAAGCTTTCTTT
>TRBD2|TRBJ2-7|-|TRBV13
CASSLVGGSYEQYF
TGTGCCAGCAGCTTAGTTGGCGGGAGTTACGAGCAGTACTTC
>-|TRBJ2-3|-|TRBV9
CASSVFPGTDTQYF
TGTGCCAGCAGCGTATTCCCGGGCACAGATACGCAGTATTTT
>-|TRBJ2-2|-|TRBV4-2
CASSLPVMGKGTGELFF
TGTGCCAGCAGCCTACCAGTCATGGGGAAGGGCACCGGGGAGCTGTTTTTT
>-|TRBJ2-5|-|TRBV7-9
CASSLVEGWETQYF
TGTGCCAGCAGCTTAGTTGAGGGGTGGGAGACCCAGTACTTC
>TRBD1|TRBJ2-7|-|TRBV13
CASSRDRNYEQYF
TGTGCCAGCAGCCGGGACAGAAACTACGAGCAGTACTTC
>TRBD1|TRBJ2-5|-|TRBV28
CASSSRRTGRKHETQYF
TGTGCCAGCAGTTCTCGCCGGACAGGGCGGAAACACGAGACCCAGTACTTC
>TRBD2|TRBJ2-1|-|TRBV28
CASSLLNLAGGRFGEQFF
TGTGCCAGCAGTTTACTGAACTTAGCGGGAGGGCGGTTTGGTGAGCAGTTCTTC
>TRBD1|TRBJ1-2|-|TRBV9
CASSGQGTRFVDYGYTF
TGTGCCAGCAGCGGACAGGGAACAAGATTTGTTGACTATGGCTACACCTTC
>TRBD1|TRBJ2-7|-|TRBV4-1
CARAERDRAYEQYF
TGCGCCAGGGCCGAAAGGGACAGAGCCTACGAGCAGTACTTC
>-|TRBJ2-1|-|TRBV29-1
CSVEGVSSYNEQFF
TGCAGCGTTGAAGGGGTCAGCTCCTACAATGAGCAGTTCTTC
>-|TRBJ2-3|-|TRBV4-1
CASSHPPDRTDTQYF
TGCGCCAGCAGCCATCCACCAGACAGGACAGATACGCAGTATTTT
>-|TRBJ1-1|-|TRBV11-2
CASSLFGHIEAFF
TGTGCCAGCAGCCTCTTTGGACATATCGAAGCTTTCTTT
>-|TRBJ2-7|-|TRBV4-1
CASSQGGSYEQYF
TGCGCCAGCAGCCAGGGGGGTTCCTACGAGCAGTACTTC
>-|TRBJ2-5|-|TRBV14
CASSHNQGFFAETQYF
TGTGCCAGCAGCCACAACCAGGGGTTTTTCGCTGAGACCCAGTACTTC
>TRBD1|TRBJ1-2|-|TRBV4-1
CASSQDDWGQGSYGYTF
TGCGCCAGCAGCCAAGATGATTGGGGACAGGGATCCTATGGCTACACCTTC
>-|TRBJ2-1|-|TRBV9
CASSAITGTQYNEQFF
TGTGCCAGCAGCGCGATTACCGGGACACAATACAATGAGCAGTTCTTC